A selection of T cell receptor beta chains follows, all from one sample in a study of blood T cell repertoires in COVID-19. The method was immunoSEQ multiplex PCR; TCRdb's version includes in-frame clones alone and lacks a portion of them. The sample comprises approximately 300,000 clones, approximately 90% of which are singletons, and around 6.8% rests with the top ten. The material sequenced was peripheral blood. The receptors were gathered from a woman aged 25 to 45 with COVID-19, enrolled during active disease. CDR3s include the opening cysteine and the closing phenylalanine or tryptophan. The order of the fields is V gene, D gene, J gene, clone size, CDR3 protein, CDR3 DNA. The D gene is left open where the match is weak. Only some rows state a clone size, as once, few, many or a class for expanded clones.

TRBV19	TRBD2	TRBJ2-3	-	CASSPRLAGGALDTQYF	TGTGCCAGTAGTCCCCGACTAGCGGGAGGAGCGTTAGATACGCAGTATTTT
TRBV10-3	-	TRBJ1-2	-	CAILTATGNYGYTF	TGTGCCATACTAACTGCGACAGGAAACTATGGCTACACCTTC
TRBV5-4	-	TRBJ1-1	-	CASRPDIMNTEAFF	TGTGCCAGCAGGCCTGACATAATGAACACTGAAGCTTTCTTT
TRBV5-5	TRBD2	TRBJ2-1	-	CASSFFQREWSNEQFF	TGTGCCAGCAGCTTTTTCCAGCGGGAGTGGAGCAATGAGCAGTTCTTC
TRBV19	-	TRBJ1-2	-	CASSIVENYGYTF	TGTGCCAGTAGTATTGTGGAGAACTATGGCTACACCTTC
TRBV18	TRBD2	TRBJ2-2	-	CASSSGLAGSGELFF	TGTGCCAGCTCATCAGGACTAGCGGGAAGCGGGGAGCTGTTTTTT
TRBV7-2	TRBD2	TRBJ2-7	once	CASSPGLAGVREQYF	TGTGCCAGCAGCCCCGGACTAGCGGGAGTCCGGGAGCAGTACTTC
TRBV27	-	TRBJ2-7	-	CASRRTAGMSSYEQYF	TGTGCCAGCAGACGCACGGCGGGGATGAGCTCCTACGAGCAGTACTTC
TRBV20-1	TRBD1	TRBJ2-7	-	CSAGQGYEQYF	TGCAGTGCTGGACAGGGCTACGAGCAGTACTTC
TRBV6-5	TRBD1	TRBJ2-7	-	CASRRQGNEQYF	TGTGCCAGCAGAAGACAGGGGAACGAGCAGTACTTC